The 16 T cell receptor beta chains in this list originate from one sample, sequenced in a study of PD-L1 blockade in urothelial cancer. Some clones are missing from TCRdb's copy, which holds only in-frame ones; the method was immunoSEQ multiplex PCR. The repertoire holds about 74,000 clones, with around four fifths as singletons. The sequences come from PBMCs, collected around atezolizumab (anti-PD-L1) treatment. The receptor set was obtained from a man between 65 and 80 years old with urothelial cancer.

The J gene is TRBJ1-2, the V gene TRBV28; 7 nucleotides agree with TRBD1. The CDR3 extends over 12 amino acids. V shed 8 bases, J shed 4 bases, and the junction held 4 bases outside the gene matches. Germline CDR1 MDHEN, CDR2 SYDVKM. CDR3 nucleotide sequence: TGTGCCAGCCTCCGGGACAGCTATGGCTACACCTTC. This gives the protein CASLRDSYGYTF.

Here the CDR3 reads CASSLGQGVGKLFF. DNA of the CDR3: TGTGCCAGCAGTTTAGGACAGGGTGTTGGAAAACTGTTTTTT. The rearrangement uses TRBV27 and TRBJ1-4; 8 bases line up with TRBD1. Germline V lookup: CDR1 MNHEY, CDR2 SMNVEV (reference sequence). The CDR3 consists of 14 residues. Unmatched junction bases numbered 6, after V lost 2 bases and J lost 10 bases.

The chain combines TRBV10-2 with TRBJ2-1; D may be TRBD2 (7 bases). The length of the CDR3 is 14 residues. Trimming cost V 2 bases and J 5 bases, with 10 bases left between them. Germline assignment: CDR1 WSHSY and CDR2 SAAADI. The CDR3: CASSESGTNNEQFF. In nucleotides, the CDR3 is TGCGCCAGCAGTGAGAGCGGGACAAACAATGAGCAGTTCTTC.

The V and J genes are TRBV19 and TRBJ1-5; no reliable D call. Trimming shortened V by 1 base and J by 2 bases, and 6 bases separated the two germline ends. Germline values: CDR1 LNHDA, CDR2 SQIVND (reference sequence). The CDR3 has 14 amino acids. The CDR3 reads CASSIGAGNQPQHF. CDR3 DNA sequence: TGTGCCAGTAGTATAGGGGCAGGCAATCAGCCCCAGCATTTT.

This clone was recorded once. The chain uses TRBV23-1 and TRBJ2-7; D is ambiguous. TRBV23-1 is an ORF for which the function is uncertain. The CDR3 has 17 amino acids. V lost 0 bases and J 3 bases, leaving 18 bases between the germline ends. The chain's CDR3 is CASSQSTSQALDYEQYF. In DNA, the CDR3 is TGCGCCAGCAGTCAATCGACGTCCCAAGCGTTGGACTACGAGCAGTACTTC.

The CDR3 reads CASSFRAGTFTDTQYF. DNA for the CDR3: TGCGCCAGCAGCTTCCGAGCGGGGACCTTCACAGATACGCAGTATTTT. The chain is built from TRBV5-1 and TRBJ2-3; the match to TRBD2 covers 7 bases. Germline CDR1 SGHRS, CDR2 YFSETQ. J was trimmed by 2 bases and V by 2 bases; bases with no gene match: 8. The CDR3 runs 16 residues.

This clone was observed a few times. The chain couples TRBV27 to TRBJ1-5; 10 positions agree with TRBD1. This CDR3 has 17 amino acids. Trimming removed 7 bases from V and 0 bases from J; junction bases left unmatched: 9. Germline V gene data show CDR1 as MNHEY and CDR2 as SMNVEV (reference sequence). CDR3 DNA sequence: TGTGCCAGCACTACGGGACAGGGGAGGAATAGCAATCAGCCCCAGCATTTT. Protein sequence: CASTTGQGRNSNQPQHF.

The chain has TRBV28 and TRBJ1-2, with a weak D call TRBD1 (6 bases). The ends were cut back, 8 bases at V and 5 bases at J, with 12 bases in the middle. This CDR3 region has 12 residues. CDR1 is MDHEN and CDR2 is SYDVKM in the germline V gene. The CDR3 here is CASGGAWYGYTF. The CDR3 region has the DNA TGTGCCAGCGGGGGGGCGTGGTATGGCTACACCTTC.

CDR3 loop: CASSPSGGGVGETQYF. In DNA form, the CDR3 reads TGTGCCAGCAGCCCGTCGGGGGGGGGAGTAGGGGAGACCCAGTACTTC. J is TRBJ2-5 and V is TRBV7-3, with 8 bases fitting TRBD2. The germline V gene encodes CDR1 SGHTA and CDR2 FQGTGA. CDR3 size: 16 residues. The V segment lost 5 bases and the J segment 5 bases; nucleotides outside the gene matches: 13.

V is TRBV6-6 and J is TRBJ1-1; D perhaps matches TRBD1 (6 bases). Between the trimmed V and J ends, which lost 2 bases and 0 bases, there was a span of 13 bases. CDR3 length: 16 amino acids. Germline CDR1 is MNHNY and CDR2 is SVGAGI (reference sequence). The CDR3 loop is CASSYGSTGMNTEAFF. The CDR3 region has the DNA TGTGCCAGCAGTTACGGATCTACAGGGATGAACACTGAAGCTTTCTTT.

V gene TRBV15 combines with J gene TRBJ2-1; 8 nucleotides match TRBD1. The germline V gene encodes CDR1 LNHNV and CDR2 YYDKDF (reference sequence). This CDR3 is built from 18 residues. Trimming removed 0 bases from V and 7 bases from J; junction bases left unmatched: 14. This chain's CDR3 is CATSRDPLGQERNNEQFF. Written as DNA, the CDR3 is TGTGCCACCAGCAGAGACCCTTTGGGACAGGAGCGAAATAATGAGCAGTTCTTC.

CDR3: CASSLFGGLEVPFQPQHF. CDR3 bases: TGTGCCAGCAGCTTGTTCGGGGGGCTGGAGGTCCCCTTTCAGCCCCAGCATTTT. The chain carries TRBV5-5 and TRBJ1-5; TRBD1 might be the D (6 bases). The germline V gene has CDR1 SGHKS and CDR2 YYEKEE (reference sequence). V lost 1 base, J lost 6 bases, and 23 bases lay in between. CDR3 length equals 18 residues.

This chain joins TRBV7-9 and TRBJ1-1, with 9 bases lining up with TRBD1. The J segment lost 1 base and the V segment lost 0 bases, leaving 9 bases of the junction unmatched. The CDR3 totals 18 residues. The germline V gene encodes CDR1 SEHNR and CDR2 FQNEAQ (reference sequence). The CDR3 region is CASSLATGGGTRNTEAFF. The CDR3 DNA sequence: TGTGCCAGCAGCTTAGCGACAGGGGGGGGGACGCGGAACACTGAAGCTTTCTTT.

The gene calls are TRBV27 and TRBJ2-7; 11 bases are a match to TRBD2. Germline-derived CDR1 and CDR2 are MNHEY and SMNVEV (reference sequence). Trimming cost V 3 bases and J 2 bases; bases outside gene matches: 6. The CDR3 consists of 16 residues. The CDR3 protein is CASSLGPTSGTYEQYF. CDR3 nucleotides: TGTGCCAGCAGTTTGGGACCGACTAGCGGGACCTACGAGCAGTACTTC.

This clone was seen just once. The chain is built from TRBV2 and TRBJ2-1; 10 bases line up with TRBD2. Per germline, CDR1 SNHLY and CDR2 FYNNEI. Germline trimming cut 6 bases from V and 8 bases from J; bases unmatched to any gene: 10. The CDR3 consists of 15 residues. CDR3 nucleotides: TGTGCCAGCAGCCCTCTAGCGGGAGAGGTGGATGAGCAGTTCTTC. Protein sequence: CASSPLAGEVDEQFF.

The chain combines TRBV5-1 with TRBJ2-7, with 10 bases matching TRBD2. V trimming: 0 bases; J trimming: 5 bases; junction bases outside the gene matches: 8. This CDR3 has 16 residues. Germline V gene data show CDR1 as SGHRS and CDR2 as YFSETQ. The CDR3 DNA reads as TGCGCCAGCAGCTTGGGGGCTAGCGGGAGTCTGAACGAGCAGTACTTC. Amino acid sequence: CASSLGASGSLNEQYF.